These T cell receptor beta chains were read from a single sample in a study of T-cell memory formation after mild COVID-19. TCRdb re-derived calls from the 5' RACE reads in MiXCR, one entry per CDR3 protein. The profile covers some 82,000 distinct CDR3 sequences, with over 10% appearing a single time and around two fifths taken by the ten largest. The material sequenced was PBMCs or a T cell subset sorted from them (not recorded which). The receptors originated from a young man who had mild COVID-19 (a few samples of this study predate the infection). Cell type and time point are not known. CDR3s include the opening cysteine and the closing phenylalanine or tryptophan. D genes are given only for firm matches. Part of the rows lack a size; the others show once, few, many or a class for expanded clones.

clone_size | d_call | j_call | v_call | cdr3_aa | cdr3_nt
NA | TRBD2 | TRBJ2-3 | TRBV7-8 | CASSSRTSGGTDTQYF | TGTGCCAGCAGCTCCAGGACTAGCGGGGGTACAGATACGCAGTATTTT
few | NA | TRBJ2-2 | TRBV21-1 | CASSTRTGVTGELFF | TGTGCCAGCAGCACCCGGACAGGGGTTACCGGGGAGCTGTTTTTT
NA | NA | TRBJ1-2 | TRBV6-2/TRBV6-3 | CASSYGQGYTF | TGTGCCAGCAGTTACGGACAAGGCTACACCTTC
few | NA | TRBJ1-2 | TRBV4-1 | CASSQDGGGYGYTF | TGCGCCAGCAGCCAAGATGGGGGGGGCTATGGCTACACCTTC
many | TRBD1 | TRBJ1-1 | TRBV7-6 | CASSLGTGLKTEAFF | TGTGCCAGCAGCTTAGGGACAGGGTTAAAGACTGAAGCTTTCTTT
NA | NA | TRBJ1-1 | TRBV4-1 | CASSQRGLRNTEAFF | TGCGCCAGCAGCCAAAGAGGGCTACGGAACACTGAAGCTTTCTTT
NA | NA | TRBJ1-4 | TRBV7-9 | CASSWGAELENEKLFF | TGTGCCAGCAGCTGGGGGGCTGAGTTGGAGAATGAAAAACTGTTTTTT
many | NA | TRBJ2-2 | TRBV5-1 | CASSLVSGDTGELFF | TGCGCCAGCAGCTTGGTTTCAGGGGACACCGGGGAGCTGTTTTTT
NA | TRBD2 | TRBJ2-5 | TRBV4-2 | CASSHDGRGAQETQYF | TGTGCCAGCAGCCACGACGGGCGGGGGGCCCAAGAGACCCAGTACTTC
few | NA | TRBJ1-4 | TRBV27 | CASSFLPSPTTNEKLFF | TGTGCCAGCAGTTTCCTCCCGAGCCCGACAACTAATGAAAAACTGTTTTTT
NA | TRBD2 | TRBJ2-7 | TRBV7-2 | CASSYRGDPYEQYF | TGTGCCAGCAGCTACCGGGGGGACCCCTACGAGCAGTACTTC
NA | NA | TRBJ1-3 | TRBV7-9 | CASSLGSVSTIYF | TGTGCCAGCAGCTTAGGCTCGGTTAGCACCATATATTTT
many | TRBD2 | TRBJ2-1 | TRBV7-9 | CASSLTSGGYNEQFF | TGTGCCAGCAGCCTGACTAGCGGGGGGTACAATGAGCAGTTCTTC
NA | TRBD1 | TRBJ1-5 | TRBV7-6 | CASSSTGANNQPQHF | TGTGCCAGCAGCTCGACAGGGGCCAACAATCAGCCCCAGCATTTT